The 32 T cell receptor beta chains reported below all come from one sample, sequenced in a study of blood T cell repertoires in COVID-19. Sequenced by immunoSEQ multiplex PCR; TCRdb stores in-frame clones only, minus some. Of around 300,000 clones listed, roughly 85% are singletons. Sequencing used peripheral blood. These receptors all stem from a woman in her 70s with acute or convalescent COVID-19.

This rearrangement joins TRBV19 to TRBJ1-1, with D possibly being TRBD1 (5 bases). V lost 5 bases and J lost 4, with 20 bases in between. This CDR3 has 16 residues. Germline values: CDR1 LNHDA, CDR2 SQIVND (reference sequence). The CDR3 is CASSSFGGGLRTEAFF. CDR3 nucleotide sequence: TGTGCCAGTAGTTCCTTCGGGGGGGGTTTGCGCACTGAAGCTTTCTTT. Full variable domain (rest looked up from reference TRBV19 and TRBJ1-1): DGGITQSPKYLFRKEGQNVTLSCEQNLNHDAMYWYRQDPGQGLRLIYYSQIVNDFQKGDIAEGYSVSREKKESFPLTVTSAQKNPTAFYLCASSSFGGGLRTEAFFGQGTRLTVV.

The CDR3: CSAGQNNEQFF. The CDR3 DNA sequence: TGCAGTGCTGGCCAAAACAATGAGCAGTTCTTC. This rearrangement joins TRBV20-1 to TRBJ2-1; unclear D gene. The ends were cut back, 5 bases at V and 5 bases at J, with 7 bases in the middle. Looked up from germline, CDR1 is DFQATT and CDR2 is SNEGSKA (reference sequence). The CDR3 is 11 residues long.

The chain links TRBV7-6 to TRBJ1-3; no firm D call. CDR1 and CDR2 (germline): SGHVS, FNYEAQ. The CDR3 is 16 amino acids. Trimming stripped 5 bases from V and 2 bases from J, with 16 bases between. The CDR3 nucleotides are TGTGCCAGCAGCAGAGGCGCGGGTCGCACTGGAAACACCATATATTTT. Translating it yields CASSRGAGRTGNTIYF.

The chain employs TRBV11-2 and TRBJ2-3; 7 nucleotides match TRBD1. With 5 bases clipped from V and 3 bases from J, the junction kept 11 bases outside the gene matches. Per germline, CDR1 SGHAT and CDR2 FQNNGV. This CDR3 is 16 amino acids long. The CDR3 DNA reads TGTGCCAGCAGCATTCGACAGGGCGAGGGGACAGATACGCAGTATTTT. It is translated as CASSIRQGEGTDTQYF. Full variable domain (outside the CDR3, taken from reference TRBV11-2 and TRBJ2-3): EAGVAQSPRYKIIEKRQSVAFWCNPISGHATLYWYQQILGQGPKLLIQFQNNGVVDDSQLPKDRFSAERLKGVDSTLKIQPAKLEDSAVYLCASSIRQGEGTDTQYFGPGTRLTVL.

This chain joins TRBV30 and TRBJ1-3, with 9 bases lining up with TRBD1. Germline CDR1 reads GTSNPN; CDR2 reads SVGIG (reference sequence). The CDR3 is made up of 19 amino acids. Germline trimming cut 3 bases from V and 4 bases from J; bases unmatched to any gene: 19. The CDR3 DNA follows: TGTGCCTGGAGAAAGGGAACCGGACAGGGGTTTCACTCGGGAAACACCATATATTTT. As protein: CAWRKGTGQGFHSGNTIYF. Based on the CDR3 plus reference TRBV30 and TRBJ1-3, the full variable domain is SQTIHQWPATLVQPVGSPLSLECTVEGTSNPNLYWYRQAAGRGLQLLFYSVGIGQISSEVPQNLSASRPQDRQFILSSKKLLLSDSGFYLCAWRKGTGQGFHSGNTIYFGEGSWLTVV.

The rearrangement uses TRBV6-5 and TRBJ1-6; 8 bases fit TRBD1. Germline CDR1 and CDR2: MNHEY and SVGAGI. The CDR3 extends over 15 amino acids. The V gene end was trimmed by 5 bases and the J gene end by 8 bases; junction bases not matched to a gene: 8. The CDR3 DNA reads TGTGCCAGCAGTCGCCCGGGACAGGCCCATTCACCCCTCCACTTT. It is translated as CASSRPGQAHSPLHF.

This sequence joins TRBV30 and TRBJ1-3; TRBD1 is a possible D gene (5 bases). The CDR3 extends over 12 amino acids. Deletions cut 5 bases from V and 4 bases from J, with 9 bases between. The V gene's germline CDR1 is GTSNPN and CDR2 SVGIG (reference sequence). CDR3 nucleotides: TGTGCCTGGGGGACCGGGGGAAACACCATATATTTT. Protein: CAWGTGGNTIYF.

The chain has TRBV18 and TRBJ1-4; no clear D. Germline V gives CDR1 KGHSH, CDR2 LQKENI. The CDR3 spans 14 residues. The V and J ends lost 2 bases and 5 bases respectively, with 9 bases between them. The CDR3 sequence: CASSPSTSNEKLFF. CDR3 nucleotides: TGTGCCAGCTCACCATCGACATCAAATGAAAAACTGTTTTTT.

V gene TRBV4-2 combines with J gene TRBJ2-3; 9 bases are shared with TRBD2. CDR3 size: 14 residues. The germline V gene encodes CDR1 LGHNA and CDR2 YNFKEQ. V was clipped by 1 base and J by 8 bases; unmatched bases: 4. Written as DNA, the CDR3 is TGTGCCAGCAGCCAAGGGGGACTAGCTGGTACGCAGTATTTT. Protein product: CASSQGGLAGTQYF.

This clone was recorded a few times. The rearrangement uses TRBV5-1 and TRBJ1-1; TRBD1 matches at 8 bases. Germline loops: CDR1 SGHRS, CDR2 YFSETQ. V dropped 4 bases and J dropped 5; count of bases not matched to a gene: 7. The CDR3 spans 14 residues. The CDR3 sequence is CASSSDRGVTEAFF. CDR3 bases: TGCGCCAGCAGCAGCGACAGGGGCGTTACTGAAGCTTTCTTT.

CDR3 loop: CARSQGAYGYTF. CDR3 DNA: TGTGCCCGCTCACAGGGGGCTTATGGCTACACCTTC. The gene calls are TRBV30 and TRBJ1-2, with 9 bases fitting TRBD1. V lost 8 bases, J lost 5 bases, and 6 bases stayed unmatched. The CDR3 covers 12 residues. Germline V gene lookup returns CDR1 GTSNPN and CDR2 SVGIG (reference sequence).

This clone was observed a single time. The genes are TRBV18 and TRBJ2-1, with 9 bases aligning to TRBD1. With 8 bases clipped from V and 5 bases from J, the junction kept 10 bases outside the gene matches. Germline V gene sequence: CDR1 KGHSH, CDR2 LQKENI. The CDR3 is 15 residues long. The CDR3 DNA sequence: TGTGCCAGCCGACCTGGAGGACAGGGGAACAATGAGCAGTTCTTC. The encoded protein is CASRPGGQGNNEQFF.

The rearrangement links TRBV2 to TRBJ1-1; no definite D call. V was pared by 8 bases and J by 2 bases, with 12 bases between. CDR1 and CDR2 from the germline V gene are SNHLY and FYNNEI. This CDR3 has 13 residues. CDR3 coding DNA: TGTGCCAGCCAGCAGGTTCGAAACACTGAAGCTTTCTTT. Translation: CASQQVRNTEAFF.

This clone was found a few times. The rearrangement uses TRBV9 and TRBJ1-6; the D is unclear. Trimming removed 0 bases at V and 10 bases at J, with 11 bases between. The CDR3 runs to 14 residues. Germline values: CDR1 SGDLS, CDR2 YYNGEE. The DNA of the CDR3 is TGTGCCAGCAGCGTAGGACCAGCGGCCTCACCCCTCCACTTT. Amino acids: CASSVGPAASPLHF.

The rearrangement uses TRBV9 and TRBJ1-2; no definite D call. The CDR3 extends over 12 amino acids. Per the germline V gene, CDR1 is SGDLS and CDR2 is YYNGEE. The germline V and J ends were trimmed by 3 bases and 4 bases, with 7 bases remaining between them. The CDR3 region is CASSAESYGYTF. The CDR3 nucleotides read TGTGCCAGCAGCGCGGAGAGCTATGGCTACACCTTC. The full variable domain, completed using reference TRBV9 and TRBJ1-2, is DSGVTQTPKHLITATGQRVTLRCSPRSGDLSVYWYQQSLDQGLQFLIQYYNGEERAKGNILERFSAQQFPDLHSELNLSSLELGDSALYFCASSAESYGYTFGSGTRLTVV.

The rearrangement uses TRBV25-1 and TRBJ2-5; 9 bases line up with TRBD2. Germline V CDR1 and CDR2: MGHDK, SYGVNS. Trimming cost V 1 base and J 5 bases; bases outside gene matches: 11. The CDR3 extends over 17 amino acids. Here the CDR3 DNA reads TGTGCCAGCAGTGAATTTCAGCTCACCCTAGCGGGGGAGACCCAGTACTTC. It yields the protein CASSEFQLTLAGETQYF.

V gene TRBV30 combines with J gene TRBJ1-2; D gene ambiguous. Between the trimmed V and J ends, which lost 2 bases and 4 bases, there was a span of 8 bases. This CDR3 has 12 residues. Germline V gene lookup returns CDR1 GTSNPN and CDR2 SVGIG (reference sequence). The CDR3 spells CAWSRGSYGYTF. The CDR3 DNA is TGTGCCTGGAGTCGAGGGTCCTATGGCTACACCTTC.

This sequence joins TRBV5-4 and TRBJ1-6, with 10 nucleotides matching TRBD1. Germline loops: CDR1 SGHNT, CDR2 YYREEE (reference sequence). Trimming removed 9 bases from V and 6 bases from J; junction bases left unmatched: 12. This CDR3 comprises 16 residues. The CDR3 sequence is CATSRDRGIGNSPLHF. The CDR3 bases are TGTGCCACCTCTAGGGACAGGGGAATTGGTAATTCACCCCTCCACTTT. Combining the CDR3 with reference TRBV5-4 and TRBJ1-6 gives the whole variable domain ETGVTQSPTHLIKTRGQQVTLRCSSQSGHNTVSWYQQALGQGPQFIFQYYREEENGRGNFPPRFSGLQFPNYSSELNVNALELDDSALYLCATSRDRGIGNSPLHFGNGTRLTVT.

The gene calls are TRBV6-1 and TRBJ1-2; weak D call: TRBD1 (6 bases). V was shortened by 2 bases and J by 4 bases, with 14 bases between the two germline ends. The CDR3 is made up of 15 amino acids. Germline loops: CDR1 MNHNS, CDR2 SASEGT. The CDR3 DNA reads TGTGCCAGCAGTGAAACGGACAGACCTTTCTATGGCTACACCTTC. Its translation is CASSETDRPFYGYTF.

The CDR3 DNA is TGTGCCAGCAGGAGGACAGGGTCAGGCGAGCAGTACTTC. It codes for CASRRTGSGEQYF. The chain uses TRBV11-2 and TRBJ2-7; TRBD1 matches 8 bases. CDR3 length equals 13 residues. Germline CDR1 SGHAT, CDR2 FQNNGV. Trimming took 6 bases from V and 6 from J; bases not matched to a gene: 7.

This clone was picked up a small number of times. The chain recombines TRBV5-1 with TRBJ2-2, with unresolved D. V dropped 3 bases and J dropped 7 bases, with 10 bases sitting between them. Germline V CDR1 and CDR2: SGHRS, YFSETQ. The CDR3 has 13 residues. In nucleotides, the CDR3 is TGCGCCAGCAGCTCCGCCTTCGGCGGGGAGCTGTTTTTT. Translating it yields CASSSAFGGELFF.

The CDR3 nucleotides are TGTGCCAGTAGTGTCCTACCGGGACAGGGAGGCAATGAGCAGTTCTTC. Encoded protein: CASSVLPGQGGNEQFF. V usage is TRBV19 and J usage is TRBJ2-1, with TRBD1 matching 9 bases. CDR1 and CDR2 from the germline V gene are LNHDA and SQIVND (reference sequence). The CDR3 consists of 16 residues. Unmatched junction bases numbered 11, after V lost 5 bases and J lost 6 bases. Full variable domain (outside the CDR3, taken from reference TRBV19 and TRBJ2-1): DGGITQSPKYLFRKEGQNVTLSCEQNLNHDAMYWYRQDPGQGLRLIYYSQIVNDFQKGDIAEGYSVSREKKESFPLTVTSAQKNPTAFYLCASSVLPGQGGNEQFFGPGTRLTVL.

The V and J genes are TRBV3-1 (or the pseudogene TRBV3-2) and TRBJ1-2, with D unclear. The CDR3 runs 15 residues. Deletions cut 3 bases from V and 2 bases from J, with 13 bases between. Germline CDR1 reads LGHDT; CDR2 reads YNNKEL (reference sequence). As DNA, the CDR3 is TGTGCCAGCAGCCACCTGACATTAAGGAACTATGGCTACACCTTC. Translation gives CASSHLTLRNYGYTF.

The chain is built from TRBV5-1 and TRBJ2-5; 11 bases agree with TRBD2. The CDR3 loop spans 16 amino acids. Unmatched junction bases numbered 5, after V lost 0 bases and J lost 4 bases. Germline V gene sequence: CDR1 SGHRS, CDR2 YFSETQ. CDR3 in amino acids: CASSLEASGGTETQYF. In DNA, the CDR3 is TGCGCCAGCAGCTTGGAGGCTAGCGGGGGGACAGAGACCCAGTACTTC.

This chain links TRBV19 with TRBJ2-7; D gene uncertain. Germline assignment: CDR1 LNHDA and CDR2 SQIVND (reference sequence). Between the trimmed V and J ends, which lost 2 bases and 4 bases, there was a span of 21 bases. The CDR3 extends over 17 amino acids. The DNA of the CDR3 is TGTGCCAGTAGTATACGTAGGAACTATGGAGACGGATACGAGCAGTACTTC. The encoded protein is CASSIRRNYGDGYEQYF.

The chain employs TRBV7-9 and TRBJ1-1; D is unresolved. V dropped 2 bases and J dropped 6 bases, with 10 bases sitting between them. Germline lookup yields CDR1 SEHNR and CDR2 FQNEAQ (reference sequence). CDR3 length equals 13 residues. CDR3 in DNA: TGTGCCAGCAGCTTATCAACGGTCTCTGAAGCTTTCTTT. It codes for CASSLSTVSEAFF.

This chain links TRBV7-9 with TRBJ2-1, with D possibly TRBD1 on 5 matching bases. The V and J ends lost 2 bases and 1 base respectively, with 6 bases between them. Germline lookup yields CDR1 SEHNR and CDR2 FQNEAQ (reference sequence). There are 14 residues in the CDR3. The DNA for the CDR3 is TGTGCCAGCAGCTTAAGGGGTTCCTACAATGAGCAGTTCTTC. It encodes CASSLRGSYNEQFF.

The V call is TRBV12-3 or TRBV12-4, the J call TRBJ1-2; the D is unclear. Trimming took off 4 bases at V and 5 bases at J, with 8 bases between the two ends. The CDR3 contains 12 residues. The CDR3 DNA reads TGTGCCAGCAGTTACGGTGATTATGGCTACACCTTC. The encoded protein is CASSYGDYGYTF.

V usage is TRBV4-1 and J usage is TRBJ1-6; D perhaps matches TRBD1 (5 bases). Trimming cost V 3 bases and J 6 bases, with 12 bases left between them. The germline CDR1 and CDR2 sequences are MGHRA and YSYEKL. This CDR3 spans 15 amino acids. CDR3 residues: CASSQSAGLNSPLHF. The CDR3, as DNA: TGCGCCAGCAGCCAGTCAGCGGGACTTAATTCACCCCTCCACTTT.

This chain links TRBV4-1 with TRBJ2-4; D may be TRBD2 (5 bases). Trimming shortened V by 4 bases and J by 2 bases, and 12 bases separated the two germline ends. The CDR3 spans 15 residues. Germline V lookup: CDR1 MGHRA, CDR2 YSYEKL. As DNA, the CDR3 is TGCGCCAGCAGCCTTTGGGGAGCCACCAAAAACATTCAGTACTTC. Amino acid sequence: CASSLWGATKNIQYF.

This clone was counted a few times. The chain recombines TRBV4-2 with TRBJ2-2, with TRBD2 identical over 7 bases. Germline assignment: CDR1 LGHNA and CDR2 YNFKEQ. The CDR3 spans 16 residues. V lost 1 base to trimming and J lost 5 bases; unmatched junction nucleotides: 7. The CDR3 sequence is CASSQGTWGGTGELFF. For the CDR3, the DNA is TGTGCCAGCAGCCAAGGAACATGGGGGGGGACCGGGGAGCTGTTTTTT.

In this sample, this clone turned up once. This chain's CDR3 is CASSLTGTWDTQYF. The DNA of the CDR3 is TGTGCCAGCAGTTTGACAGGGACCTGGGATACGCAGTATTTT. The gene calls are TRBV25-1 and TRBJ2-3; 7 positions match TRBD1. Per the germline V gene, CDR1 is MGHDK and CDR2 is SYGVNS. The CDR3 spans 14 residues. The V segment lost 5 bases and the J segment 6 bases; nucleotides outside the gene matches: 8. The full variable domain, completed using reference TRBV25-1 and TRBJ2-3, is EADIYQTPRYLVIGTGKKITLECSQTMGHDKMYWYQQDPGMELHLIHYSYGVNSTEKGDLSSESTVSRIRTEHFPLTLESARPSHTSQYLCASSLTGTWDTQYFGPGTRLTVL.